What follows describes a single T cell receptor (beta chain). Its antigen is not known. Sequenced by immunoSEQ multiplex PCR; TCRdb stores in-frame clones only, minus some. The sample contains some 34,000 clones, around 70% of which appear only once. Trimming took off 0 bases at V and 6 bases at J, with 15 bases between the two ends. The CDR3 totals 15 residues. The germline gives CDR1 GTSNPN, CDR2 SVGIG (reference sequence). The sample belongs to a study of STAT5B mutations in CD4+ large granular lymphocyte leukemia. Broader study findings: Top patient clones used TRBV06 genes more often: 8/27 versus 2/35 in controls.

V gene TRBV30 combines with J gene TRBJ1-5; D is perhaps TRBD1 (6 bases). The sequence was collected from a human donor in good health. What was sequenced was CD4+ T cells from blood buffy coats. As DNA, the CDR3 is TGTGCCTGGAGTGTACTGGGGCAGGGGAGTCAGCCCCAGCATTTT. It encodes CAWSVLGQGSQPQHF.